One and the same sample provided the 15 T cell receptor beta chains below, sequenced in a study of beta chain features in type 1 diabetes. Expressed TCRB transcripts were sequenced after all isolated RNA was converted to cDNA. Sequenced by immunoSEQ multiplex PCR; TCRdb stores in-frame clones only, minus some. The repertoire has 240,000 or so clones, around 68% of them found once; the top ten carry around 0.057%. The sequenced sample was naive CD4+ T cells from blood. These receptors all stem from a young man in good health.

The chain combines TRBV7-2 with TRBJ2-3; perhaps TRBD2 as D (5 bases). CDR1 and CDR2 (germline): SGHTA, FQGNSA. The CDR3 length is 15 residues. V was clipped by 5 bases and J by 2 bases, with 14 bases between them. The CDR3 DNA is TGTGCCAGCAGCCCCGTCGGGGTGGTCACAGATACGCAGTATTTT. Translation gives CASSPVGVVTDTQYF.

This clone was counted only a few times. The chain joins TRBV29-1 to TRBJ1-1, with D hard to call. The V and J ends lost 3 bases and 12 bases respectively, with 14 bases between them. This CDR3 region has 11 residues. Germline V lookup: CDR1 SQVTM, CDR2 ANQGSEA. This chain's CDR3 is CSVDILRRTFF. CDR3 nucleotides: TGCAGCGTTGATATTCTGAGGAGAACTTTCTTT.

The rearrangement uses TRBV30 and TRBJ1-1; TRBD1 agrees at 7 bases. V shed 2 bases, J shed 3 bases, and the junction held 3 bases outside the gene matches. CDR1 GTSNPN and CDR2 SVGIG come from the germline V gene (reference sequence). The CDR3 contains 13 residues. The CDR3 DNA reads TGTGCCTGGAGTCCGGGACAGTACACTGAAGCTTTCTTT. Its protein is CAWSPGQYTEAFF.

The DNA of the CDR3 is TGTGCCAGCAGCGTATCTACCTCGTCCGGGGCCAACGTCCTGACTTTC. Its translation is CASSVSTSSGANVLTF. The chain joins TRBV9 to TRBJ2-6; D gene uncertain. Germline V gives CDR1 SGDLS, CDR2 YYNGEE. The CDR3 length is 16 residues. The V end was cut by 1 base, the J end by 4 bases, with 12 bases between.

This clone was found once. The chain has TRBV30 and TRBJ1-3; D ambiguous. The CDR3 length is 15 residues. V was trimmed by 4 bases and J by 2 bases, leaving 15 bases between them. Per the germline V gene, CDR1 is GTSNPN and CDR2 is SVGIG (reference sequence). CDR3 sequence: CAWTSQVVPGNTIYF. DNA for the CDR3: TGTGCCTGGACCTCCCAGGTGGTTCCTGGAAACACCATATATTTT.

The gene calls are TRBV30 and TRBJ2-7; 12 nucleotides agree with TRBD1. CDR1 GTSNPN and CDR2 SVGIG come from the germline V gene (reference sequence). With V trimmed by 7 bases and J by 5 bases, 6 bases remained unmatched. The length of the CDR3 is 13 residues. The CDR3 loop is CAYHRDRGHEQYF. The DNA of the CDR3 is TGTGCCTACCACCGGGACAGGGGGCACGAGCAGTACTTC.

J is TRBJ2-3 and V is TRBV11-2, with no clear D. Trimming took 1 base from V and 4 from J, leaving 12 bases between them. The V gene's germline CDR1 is SGHAT and CDR2 FQNNGV. CDR3 size: 15 residues. CDR3 DNA sequence: TGTGCCAGCAGCTTAGGGTGGTTGGGCTCAGATACGCAGTATTTT. Translation gives CASSLGWLGSDTQYF.

This clone appeared once. The chain joins TRBV2 to TRBJ1-5; D might be TRBD1 (5 bases). The germline V gene encodes CDR1 SNHLY and CDR2 FYNNEI. The CDR3 runs to 15 residues. Trimming took off 2 bases at V and 7 bases at J, with 15 bases between the two ends. CDR3 residues: CASSERQSSWQPQHF. The CDR3 DNA reads TGTGCCAGCAGTGAAAGACAGTCGAGTTGGCAGCCCCAGCATTTT.

This clone occurred a few times. The chain has TRBV7-9 and TRBJ2-1; 8 bases map to TRBD2. V lost 3 bases and J lost 0; bases outside the gene matches: 7. CDR3 size: 17 residues. The germline CDR1 and CDR2 sequences are SEHNR and FQNEAQ (reference sequence). CDR3 in DNA: TGTGCCAGCAGCTTCGATTTAGCGGGGAGCTCCTACAATGAGCAGTTCTTC. The encoded protein is CASSFDLAGSSYNEQFF.

As DNA, the CDR3 is TGTGCCAGTAGTGGAGCCCTCCGGGACAGAACCAATGAGCAGTTCTTC. Amino acids: CASSGALRDRTNEQFF. The V and J genes are TRBV19 and TRBJ2-1; 7 nucleotides line up with TRBD1. The germline CDR1 and CDR2 sequences are LNHDA and SQIVND (reference sequence). The CDR3 runs 16 residues. The V gene end was trimmed by 5 bases and the J gene end by 6 bases; junction bases not matched to a gene: 13.

As to this clone: Other DNA sequences in the same sample also yield this CDR3. J is TRBJ1-2 and V is TRBV30; D remains unclear. This CDR3 comprises 11 residues. The germline gives CDR1 GTSNPN, CDR2 SVGIG (reference sequence). V shed 1 base and J shed 5 bases, with 5 bases lying between them. The CDR3 DNA follows: TGTGCCTGGAGTGCCGGGTATGGCTACACCTTC. Translating it yields CAWSAGYGYTF.

Worth noting for this clone: The same CDR3 can be traced to other DNA sequences in this sample. This chain uses TRBV30 with TRBJ1-1; D ambiguous. The CDR3 consists of 13 residues. V shed 0 bases and J shed 1 base, with 6 bases lying between them. CDR1 and CDR2 (germline): GTSNPN, SVGIG (reference sequence). The CDR3 bases are TGTGCCTGGAGTGTAAGAACGAACACTGAAGCTTTCTTT. As protein: CAWSVRTNTEAFF.

V and J are TRBV5-1 and TRBJ2-1; 13 bases are shared with TRBD2. Germline assignment: CDR1 SGHRS and CDR2 YFSETQ. Trimming removed 1 base from V and 7 bases from J; junction bases left unmatched: 14. The CDR3 extends over 19 amino acids. The CDR3 loop is CASSLPRTSGSNLANEQFF. CDR3 coding DNA: TGCGCCAGCAGCTTGCCCCGGACTAGCGGGAGTAATTTAGCGAATGAGCAGTTCTTC.

V gene TRBV9 combines with J gene TRBJ2-1; a possible D gene is TRBD2 (5 bases). This CDR3 is built from 14 residues. V was pared by 4 bases and J by 7 bases, with 15 bases between. Germline values: CDR1 SGDLS, CDR2 YYNGEE. CDR3 loop: CASSSLGDSNEQFF. The CDR3 DNA follows: TGTGCCAGCAGCTCCTTGGGAGATAGTAATGAGCAGTTCTTC. Supplemented by reference TRBV9 and TRBJ2-1, the full variable domain reads DSGVTQTPKHLITATGQRVTLRCSPRSGDLSVYWYQQSLDQGLQFLIQYYNGEERAKGNILERFSAQQFPDLHSELNLSSLELGDSALYFCASSSLGDSNEQFFGPGTRLTVL.

J is TRBJ1-1 and V is TRBV30; D gene ambiguous. The CDR3 has 13 amino acids. From germline, CDR1 is GTSNPN and CDR2 SVGIG (reference sequence). V was shortened by 0 bases and J by 3 bases, with 8 bases between the two germline ends. CDR3 in amino acids: CAWSVEAHTEAFF. The CDR3 bases are TGTGCCTGGAGTGTGGAGGCGCACACTGAAGCTTTCTTT.